Listed below are T cell receptor beta chains from one sample, sequenced in a study of T cell responses to AZD1222 COVID-19 vaccine. Libraries were prepared by immunoSEQ multiplex PCR; TCRdb keeps only in-frame clonotypes and omits some of them. The sample yields 140,000 to 150,000 clones, 91% seen once. Source: peripheral blood, taken 28 days after the second dose of the MenACWY control vaccine. The receptors derive from an adult who received the MenACWY meningococcal vaccine as a control. Both conserved end residues are part of each CDR3. Each record gives: clone size, D gene, V gene, J gene, CDR3 protein, CDR3 DNA. The D gene is left open where the match is weak. Clone sizes are given selectively: once, few, many, or a class where the clone is expanded.

>once|-|TRBV7-8|TRBJ1-5
CASSLLGQPQHF
TGTGCCAGCAGCTTACTGGGTCAGCCCCAGCATTTT
>-|-|TRBV11-2|TRBJ2-7
CASSLVRRDSYEQYF
TGTGCCAGCAGCTTAGTGAGGAGGGACTCCTACGAGCAGTACTTC
>-|TRBD2|TRBV27|TRBJ2-7
CASSRTSGSYEQYF
TGTGCCAGCAGTAGGACTAGCGGCTCCTACGAGCAGTACTTC
>-|TRBD1|TRBV18|TRBJ2-2
CASSPQQGAGRAGELFF
TGTGCCAGCTCACCCCAGCAGGGGGCAGGTCGTGCCGGGGAGCTGTTTTTT
>-|-|TRBV19|TRBJ2-5
CASRQQETQYF
TGTGCCAGCAGACAACAAGAGACCCAGTACTTC
>-|-|TRBV9|TRBJ2-4
CASSVGSGENIQYF
TGTGCCAGCAGCGTAGGTTCGGGGGAGAACATTCAGTACTTC
>-|TRBD1|TRBV28|TRBJ2-6
CASSFSGQGRSGANVLTF
TGTGCCAGCAGTTTTTCGGGACAGGGACGCTCTGGGGCCAACGTCCTGACTTTC
>once|-|TRBV28|TRBJ2-3
CASSLWGSPTDTQYF
TGTGCCAGCAGTTTATGGGGGAGTCCCACAGATACGCAGTATTTT
>-|-|TRBV28|TRBJ2-7
CASSLRTAGTYEQYF
TGTGCCAGCAGTCTTCGGACAGCGGGCACCTACGAGCAGTACTTC
>-|-|TRBV12-3/TRBV12-4|TRBJ1-2
CASMGGNYGYTF
TGTGCCAGCATGGGTGGTAACTATGGCTACACCTTC
>-|-|TRBV7-3|TRBJ1-3
CASSLSGVAGNTIYF
TGTGCCAGCAGCTTATCAGGGGTTGCTGGAAACACCATATATTTT
>-|TRBD1|TRBV19|TRBJ2-7
CASSPLTGQGYEQYF
TGTGCCAGTAGTCCCCTGACAGGGCAGGGCTACGAGCAGTACTTC
>-|-|TRBV10-3|TRBJ1-2
CAISPGLANYGYTF
TGTGCCATCAGCCCCGGATTAGCTAACTATGGCTACACCTTC
>-|-|TRBV21-1|TRBJ2-7
CASSKGGLAGGHEQYF
TGTGCCAGCAGCAAAGGAGGACTAGCGGGAGGCCACGAGCAGTACTTC
>-|-|TRBV28|TRBJ1-4
CASSPPSPGPQSGEKLFF
TGTGCCAGCAGCCCACCAAGTCCGGGACCCCAATCGGGTGAAAAACTGTTTTTT
>-|-|TRBV10-3|TRBJ1-2
CAISPEGYGYTF
TGTGCCATCAGCCCGGAAGGCTATGGCTACACCTTC
>once|TRBD2|TRBV6-5|TRBJ2-1
CASKEASGGDEQFF
TGTGCCAGCAAAGAGGCTAGCGGAGGGGATGAGCAGTTCTTC
>-|-|TRBV7-2|TRBJ1-3
CASSSDASSGNTIYF
TGTGCCAGCAGCTCGGACGCTAGCTCTGGAAACACCATATATTTT
>-|TRBD1|TRBV10-3|TRBJ2-1
CAISAGGSYNEQFF
TGTGCCATCAGTGCAGGGGGTAGCTACAATGAGCAGTTCTTC
>-|-|TRBV5-1|TRBJ2-7
CASSRTFDYEQYF
TGCGCCAGCAGTAGGACGTTCGACTACGAGCAGTACTTC
>-|TRBD1|TRBV19|TRBJ2-3
CASSIDPATGHVGYADTQYF
TGTGCCAGTAGTATAGATCCTGCGACAGGGCATGTCGGCTATGCAGATACGCAGTATTTT
>-|TRBD1|TRBV19|TRBJ1-5
CASSFGTGTGTIKMPQHF
TGTGCCAGTAGTTTCGGGACCGGGACAGGAACAATTAAGATGCCCCAGCATTTT
>-|-|TRBV5-1|TRBJ1-4
CASSPLATNEKLFF
TGCGCCAGCAGCCCGCTCGCAACTAATGAAAAACTGTTTTTT
>once|-|TRBV19|TRBJ2-3
CASSPTGSTQYF
TGTGCCAGTAGTCCGACCGGGAGTACGCAGTATTTT
>-|TRBD1|TRBV28|TRBJ2-3
CASSAFGTGTDTQYF
TGTGCCAGCAGTGCCTTTGGGACAGGCACAGATACGCAGTATTTT
>-|-|TRBV18|TRBJ2-5
CASSPQTAETQYF
TGTGCCAGCTCACCACAGACGGCCGAGACCCAGTACTTC
>-|-|TRBV5-8|TRBJ1-2
CASSRETARTGYTF
TGTGCCAGCAGCAGAGAGACGGCTAGAACTGGCTACACCTTC
>-|TRBD2|TRBV5-1|TRBJ2-7
CASSSDGGGYEQYF
TGCGCCAGCAGCTCCGATGGGGGGGGCTACGAGCAGTACTTC
>-|-|TRBV12-3/TRBV12-4|TRBJ1-2
CASSLDRDRGYTF
TGTGCCAGCAGTTTAGACAGGGATCGTGGCTACACCTTC
>-|TRBD1|TRBV5-1|TRBJ2-7
CASSSGTGYYEQYF
TGCGCCAGCAGCTCCGGGACAGGGTATTACGAGCAGTACTTC
>-|-|TRBV10-3|TRBJ2-5
CAISDSQGGETQYF
TGTGCCATCAGTGACAGTCAGGGCGGGGAGACCCAGTACTTC
>-|-|TRBV5-1|TRBJ2-7
CASSLSGVEQYF
TGCGCCAGCAGCTTGTCGGGGGTTGAGCAGTACTTC
>-|-|TRBV28|TRBJ2-7
CASSLSQGGGWQYF
TGTGCCAGCAGTTTATCCCAAGGGGGGGGATGGCAGTACTTC
>-|-|TRBV6-2/TRBV6-3|TRBJ1-6
CASSYEQNSPLHF
TGTGCCAGCAGTTACGAGCAGAATTCACCCCTCCACTTT
>once|TRBD2|TRBV7-9|TRBJ2-7
CASSLTSGGYEQYF
TGTGCCAGCAGCCTGACTAGCGGGGGTTACGAGCAGTACTTC
>-|TRBD1|TRBV5-6|TRBJ2-1
CASSLRSTGAVANEQFF
TGTGCCAGCAGCTTGAGGTCGACAGGGGCGGTTGCCAATGAGCAGTTCTTC
>once|-|TRBV28|TRBJ1-5
CASSLGSRENQPQHF
TGTGCCAGCTCCCTGGGAAGCAGGGAGAATCAGCCCCAGCATTTT
>-|TRBD1|TRBV30|TRBJ1-5
CAWSGGQSFGQPQHF
TGTGCCTGGAGTGGGGGACAGTCCTTCGGTCAGCCCCAGCATTTT
>-|-|TRBV7-6|TRBJ2-3
CASSLGQNPGDTQYF
TGTGCCAGCAGCTTAGGCCAAAACCCCGGGGATACGCAGTATTTT
>-|-|TRBV14|TRBJ1-2
CASSQNLGYTF
TGTGCCAGCAGCCAAAACCTTGGCTACACCTTC